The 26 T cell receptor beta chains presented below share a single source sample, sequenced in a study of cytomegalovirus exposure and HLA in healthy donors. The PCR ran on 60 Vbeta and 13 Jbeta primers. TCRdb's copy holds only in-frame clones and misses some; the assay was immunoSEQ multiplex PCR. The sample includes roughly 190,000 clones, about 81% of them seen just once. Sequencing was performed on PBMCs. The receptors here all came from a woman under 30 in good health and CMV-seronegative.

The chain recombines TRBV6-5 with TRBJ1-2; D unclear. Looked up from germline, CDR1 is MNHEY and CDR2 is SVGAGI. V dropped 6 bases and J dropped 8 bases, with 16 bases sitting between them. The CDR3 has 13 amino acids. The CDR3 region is CASSSPSLPGYTF. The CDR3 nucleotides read TGTGCCAGCAGCTCTCCCTCACTGCCCGGCTACACCTTC.

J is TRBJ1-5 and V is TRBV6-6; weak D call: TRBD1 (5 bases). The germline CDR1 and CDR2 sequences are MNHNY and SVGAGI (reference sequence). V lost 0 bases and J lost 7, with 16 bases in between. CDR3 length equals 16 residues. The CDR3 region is CASSYSLVPGRQPQHF. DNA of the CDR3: TGTGCCAGCAGTTACTCGCTAGTCCCAGGGAGGCAGCCCCAGCATTTT.

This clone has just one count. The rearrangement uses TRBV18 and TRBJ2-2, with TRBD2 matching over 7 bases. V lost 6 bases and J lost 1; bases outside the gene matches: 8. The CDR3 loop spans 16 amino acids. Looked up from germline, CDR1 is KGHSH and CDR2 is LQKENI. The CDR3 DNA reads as TGTGCCAGCTCCCTTAGTCCTAGCGGGAACACCGGGGAGCTGTTTTTT. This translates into CASSLSPSGNTGELFF.

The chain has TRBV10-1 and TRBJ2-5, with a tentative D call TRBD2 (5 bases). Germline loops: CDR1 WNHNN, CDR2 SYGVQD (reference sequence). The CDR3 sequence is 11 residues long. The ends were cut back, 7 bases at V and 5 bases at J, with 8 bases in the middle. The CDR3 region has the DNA TGCGCCAGCAAGGACTTTGAGACCCAGTACTTC. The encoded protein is CASKDFETQYF.

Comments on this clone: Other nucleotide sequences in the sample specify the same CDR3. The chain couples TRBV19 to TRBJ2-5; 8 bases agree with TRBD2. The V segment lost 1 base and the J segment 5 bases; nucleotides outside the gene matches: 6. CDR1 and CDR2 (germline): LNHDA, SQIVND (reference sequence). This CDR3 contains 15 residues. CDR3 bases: TGTGCCAGTAGTATAGCGGGAGGGCCTGGCGAGACCCAGTACTTC. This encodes CASSIAGGPGETQYF.

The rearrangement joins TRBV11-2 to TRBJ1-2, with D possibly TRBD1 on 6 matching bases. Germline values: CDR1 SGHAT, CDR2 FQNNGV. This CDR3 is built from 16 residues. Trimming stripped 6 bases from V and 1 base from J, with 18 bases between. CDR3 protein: CASRTPQGTFNYGYTF. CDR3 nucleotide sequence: TGTGCCAGCAGAACACCGCAGGGGACCTTTAACTATGGCTACACCTTC.

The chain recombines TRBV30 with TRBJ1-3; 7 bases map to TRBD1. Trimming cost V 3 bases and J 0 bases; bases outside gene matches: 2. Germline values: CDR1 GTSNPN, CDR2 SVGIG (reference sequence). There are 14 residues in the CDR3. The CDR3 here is CAWSRDSSGNTIYF. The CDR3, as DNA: TGTGCCTGGAGCAGGGACAGCTCTGGAAACACCATATATTTT.

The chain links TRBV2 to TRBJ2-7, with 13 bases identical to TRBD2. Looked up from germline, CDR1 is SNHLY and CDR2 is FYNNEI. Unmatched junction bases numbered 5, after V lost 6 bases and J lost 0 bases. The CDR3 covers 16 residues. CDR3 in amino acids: CASRRGLAGSSYEQYF. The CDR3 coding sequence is TGTGCCAGCAGAAGGGGACTAGCGGGGAGCTCCTACGAGCAGTACTTC.

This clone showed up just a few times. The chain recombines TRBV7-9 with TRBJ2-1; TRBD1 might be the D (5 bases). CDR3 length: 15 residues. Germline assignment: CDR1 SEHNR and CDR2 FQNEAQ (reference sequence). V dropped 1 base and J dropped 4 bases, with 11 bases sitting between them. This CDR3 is CASSLGAQGYNEQFF. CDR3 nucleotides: TGTGCCAGCAGCTTAGGGGCTCAGGGATACAATGAGCAGTTCTTC.

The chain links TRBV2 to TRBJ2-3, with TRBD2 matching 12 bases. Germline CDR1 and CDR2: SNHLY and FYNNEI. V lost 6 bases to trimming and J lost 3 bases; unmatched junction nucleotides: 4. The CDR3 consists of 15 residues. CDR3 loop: CASSGLAGNTDTQYF. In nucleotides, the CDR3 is TGTGCCAGCAGCGGACTAGCGGGGAATACAGATACGCAGTATTTT.

The CDR3 sequence: CASSPNSEAFF. CDR3 coding DNA: TGTGCCAGCAGCCCAAACTCTGAAGCTTTCTTT. The chain combines TRBV7-6 with TRBJ1-1; the D is unclear. In germline, CDR1 is SGHVS, CDR2 FNYEAQ. With 5 bases removed from V and 6 bases from J, the gap between germline ends came to 7 bases. The CDR3 sequence is 11 residues long.

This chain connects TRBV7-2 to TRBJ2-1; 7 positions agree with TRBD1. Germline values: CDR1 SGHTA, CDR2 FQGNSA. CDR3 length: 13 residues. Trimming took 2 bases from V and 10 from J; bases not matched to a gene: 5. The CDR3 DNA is TGTGCCAGCAGCTTAAACAGGGGCGGGGAGCAGTTCTTC. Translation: CASSLNRGGEQFF. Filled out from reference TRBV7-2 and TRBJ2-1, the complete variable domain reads GAGVSQSPSNKVTEKGKDVELRCDPISGHTALYWYRQSLGQGLEFLIYFQGNSAPDKSGLPSDRFSAERTGGSVSTLTIQRTQQEDSAVYLCASSLNRGGEQFFGPGTRLTVL.

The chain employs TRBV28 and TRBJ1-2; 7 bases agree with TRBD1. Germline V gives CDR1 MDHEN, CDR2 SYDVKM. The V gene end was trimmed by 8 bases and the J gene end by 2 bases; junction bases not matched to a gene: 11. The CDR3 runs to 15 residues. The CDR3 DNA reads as TGTGCCAGCGGTACCGGACTGGGACAGAACTATGGCTACACCTTC. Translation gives CASGTGLGQNYGYTF.

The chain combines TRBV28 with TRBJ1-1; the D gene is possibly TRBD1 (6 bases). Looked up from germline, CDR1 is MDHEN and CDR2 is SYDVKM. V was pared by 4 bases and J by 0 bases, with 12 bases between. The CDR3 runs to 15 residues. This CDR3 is CASSSRDTLNTEAFF. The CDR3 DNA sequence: TGTGCCAGCAGTTCCCGGGACACTTTGAACACTGAAGCTTTCTTT.

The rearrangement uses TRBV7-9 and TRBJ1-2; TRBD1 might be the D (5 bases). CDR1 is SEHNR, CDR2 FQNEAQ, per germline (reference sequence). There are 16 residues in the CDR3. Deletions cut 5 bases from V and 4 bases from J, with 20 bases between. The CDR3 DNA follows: TGTGCCAGCAGCAGGACACAGGTTGCTTTGGGCTATGGCTACACCTTC. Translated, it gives CASSRTQVALGYGYTF.

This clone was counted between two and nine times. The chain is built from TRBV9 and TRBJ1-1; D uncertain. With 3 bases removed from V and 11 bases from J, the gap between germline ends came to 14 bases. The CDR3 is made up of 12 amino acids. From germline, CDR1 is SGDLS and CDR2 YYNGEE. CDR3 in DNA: TGTGCCAGCAGCGACCTTTTGAGGAGGGCTTTCTTT. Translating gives CASSDLLRRAFF.

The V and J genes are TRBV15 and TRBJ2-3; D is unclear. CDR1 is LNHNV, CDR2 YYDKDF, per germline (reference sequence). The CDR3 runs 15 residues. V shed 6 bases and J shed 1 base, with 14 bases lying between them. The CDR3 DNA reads TGTGCCACCAGTAGACTCTCCCAGGGCACAGATACGCAGTATTTT. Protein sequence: CATSRLSQGTDTQYF.

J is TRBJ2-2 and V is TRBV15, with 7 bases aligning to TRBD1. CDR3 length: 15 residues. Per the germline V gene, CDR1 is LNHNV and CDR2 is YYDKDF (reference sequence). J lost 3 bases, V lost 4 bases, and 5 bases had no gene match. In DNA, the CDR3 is TGTGCCACCAGCACCGGACAGGCGGACACCGGGGAGCTGTTTTTT. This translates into CATSTGQADTGELFF.

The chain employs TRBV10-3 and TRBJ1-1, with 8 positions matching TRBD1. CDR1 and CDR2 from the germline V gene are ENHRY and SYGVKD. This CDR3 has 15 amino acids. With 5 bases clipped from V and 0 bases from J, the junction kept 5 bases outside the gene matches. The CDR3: CAISTQTGVNTEAFF. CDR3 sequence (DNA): TGTGCCATCAGTACACAGACAGGGGTGAACACTGAAGCTTTCTTT.

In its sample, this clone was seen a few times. This chain's CDR3 is CASSPFGGYGYTF. The CDR3 nucleotides are TGTGCCAGCAGCCCCTTCGGGGGTTATGGCTACACCTTC. The gene calls are TRBV7-2 and TRBJ1-2; tentatively, D is TRBD1 (5 bases). Between the trimmed V and J ends, which lost 5 bases and 5 bases, there was a span of 12 bases. CDR1 is SGHTA, CDR2 FQGNSA, per germline. This CDR3 spans 13 amino acids.

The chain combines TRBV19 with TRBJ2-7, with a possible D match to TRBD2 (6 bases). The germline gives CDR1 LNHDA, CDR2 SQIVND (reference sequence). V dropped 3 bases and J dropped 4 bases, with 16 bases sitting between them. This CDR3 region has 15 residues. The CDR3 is CASSISMGGVYEQYF. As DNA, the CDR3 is TGTGCCAGTAGTATCTCCATGGGGGGTGTATACGAGCAGTACTTC.

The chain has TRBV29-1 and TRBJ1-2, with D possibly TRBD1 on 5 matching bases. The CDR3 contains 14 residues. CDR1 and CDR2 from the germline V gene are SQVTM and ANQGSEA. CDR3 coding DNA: TGCAGTGTGACAGAGGACCCAATCGGTGATGGCTACACCTTC. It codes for CSVTEDPIGDGYTF.

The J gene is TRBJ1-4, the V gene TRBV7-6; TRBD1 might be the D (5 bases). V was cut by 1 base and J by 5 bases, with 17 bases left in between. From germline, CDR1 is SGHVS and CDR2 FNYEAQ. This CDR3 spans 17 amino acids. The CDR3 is CASSLVLVGTGNEKLFF. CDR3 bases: TGTGCCAGCAGCTTAGTTTTGGTCGGAACAGGCAATGAAAAACTGTTTTTT. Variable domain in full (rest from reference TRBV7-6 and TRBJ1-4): GAGVSQSPRYKVTKRGQDVALRCDPISGHVSLYWYRQALGQGPEFLTYFNYEAQQDKSGLPNDRFSAERPEGSISTLTIQRTEQRDSAMYRCASSLVLVGTGNEKLFFGSGTQLSVL.

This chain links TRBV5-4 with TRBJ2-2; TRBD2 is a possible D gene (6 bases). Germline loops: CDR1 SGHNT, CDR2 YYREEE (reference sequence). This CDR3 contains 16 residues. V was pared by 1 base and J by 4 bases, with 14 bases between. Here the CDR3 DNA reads TGTGCCAGCAGCTTGCCTATGGGGGGAGTCACCGGGGAGCTGTTTTTT. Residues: CASSLPMGGVTGELFF.

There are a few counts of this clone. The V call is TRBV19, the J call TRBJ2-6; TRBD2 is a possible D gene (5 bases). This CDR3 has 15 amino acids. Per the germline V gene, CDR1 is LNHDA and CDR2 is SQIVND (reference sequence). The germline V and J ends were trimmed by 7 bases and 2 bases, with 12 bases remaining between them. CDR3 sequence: CASTKAGTGANVLTF. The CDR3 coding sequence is TGTGCCAGTACTAAGGCCGGGACTGGGGCCAACGTCCTGACTTTC.

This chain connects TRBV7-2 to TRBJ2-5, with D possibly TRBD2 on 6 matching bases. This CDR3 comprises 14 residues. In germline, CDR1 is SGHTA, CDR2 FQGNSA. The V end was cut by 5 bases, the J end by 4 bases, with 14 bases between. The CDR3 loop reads CASSPSGASETQYF. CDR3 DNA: TGTGCCAGCAGCCCGTCGGGAGCGTCAGAGACCCAGTACTTC.